This TCR beta chain was obtained from a study of blood T cell repertoires in COVID-19. The overall study: The analysed material was cDNA or gDNA that came from T cells, B-cell-depleted T cells, or PBMCs.

Germline V lookup: CDR1 SGHRS, CDR2 YFSETQ. Unmatched junction bases numbered 9, after V lost 3 bases and J lost 2 bases. The CDR3 has 16 residues. Sequencing used immunoSEQ multiplex PCR; TCRdb keeps in-frame clones, though not all of them. The table lists some 54,000 clones, 81% of them singletons. The chain links TRBV5-1 to TRBJ2-3; 7 bases are a match to TRBD1. This sequence originates from a woman over 75 with COVID-19, enrolled during active disease. Sequenced input: peripheral blood. CDR3 in amino acids: CASSSKTGSDTDTQYF. The CDR3 nucleotides read TGCGCCAGCAGCTCTAAGACAGGGTCGGACACAGATACGCAGTATTTT. The complete variable domain, with remaining parts taken from reference TRBV5-1 and TRBJ2-3, reads KAGVTQTPRYLIKTRGQQVTLSCSPISGHRSVSWYQQTPGQGLQFLFEYFSETQRNKGNFPGRFSGRQFSNSRSEMNVSTLELGDSALYLCASSSKTGSDTDTQYFGPGTRLTVL.